The 24 T cell receptor beta chains presented below share a single source sample, sequenced in a study of cytomegalovirus exposure and HLA in healthy donors (dated by TCRdb to 2015 to 2018). To prepare the library, the immunoSEQ multiplex PCR assay was applied. For the multiplex PCR, a mixture combining 60 forward primers for TCR Vbeta segments and 13 reverse primers for TCR Jbeta segments was used. Here the immuneACCESS table is served through TCRdb, limited to in-frame sequences with V and J called. Missing clones are a known gap in these copies; in checked studies unresolved V genes cover under half, and the rest lacks a known reason. Per the sample table, the count is 100,000 to 150,000 clones. The top ten hold 2.2% of the sample. Material for sequencing was PBMCs. Every receptor here comes from a man aged 40-50 years in good health and CMV-seronegative.

This chain links TRBV6-5 with TRBJ2-4; TRBD1 might be the D (6 bases). The CDR3 consists of 15 residues. V was pared by 8 bases and J by 4 bases, with 18 bases between. From germline, CDR1 is MNHEY and CDR2 SVGAGI. The CDR3 is CASRDGGLGKNIQYF. In nucleotides, the CDR3 is TGTGCCAGCCGGGATGGGGGCTTGGGGAAAAACATTCAGTACTTC.

The CDR3 bases are TGTGCCAGCATCAATCTAGCGTCAAGCTCCTACGAGCAGTACTTC. It yields the protein CASINLASSSYEQYF. The chain has TRBV5-5 and TRBJ2-7; maybe TRBD2 (6 bases). CDR1 is SGHKS and CDR2 is YYEKEE in the germline V gene (reference sequence). Trimming took off 6 bases at V and 0 bases at J, with 16 bases between the two ends. CDR3 length equals 15 residues.

V usage is TRBV11-2 and J usage is TRBJ2-3, with D unresolved. V lost 2 bases and J lost 0, with 12 bases in between. The CDR3 length is 16 residues. Germline V gene data show CDR1 as SGHAT and CDR2 as FQNNGV. The CDR3 DNA reads TGTGCCAGCAGCTTACTCCCCCTTACTAGCACAGATACGCAGTATTTT. It translates to CASSLLPLTSTDTQYF.

The chain has TRBV5-1 and TRBJ2-5; the match to TRBD2 covers 11 bases. Germline V CDR1 and CDR2: SGHRS, YFSETQ. The CDR3 consists of 15 residues. Trimming removed 2 bases from V and 5 bases from J; junction bases left unmatched: 5. The chain's CDR3 is CASSFSGRAVETQYF. The CDR3 bases are TGCGCCAGCAGCTTTAGCGGGAGGGCCGTCGAGACCCAGTACTTC.

This rearrangement joins TRBV6-1 to TRBJ2-5, with 10 nucleotides matching TRBD1. Germline loops: CDR1 MNHNS, CDR2 SASEGT. The CDR3 is made up of 15 amino acids. V was pared by 7 bases and J by 4 bases, with 9 bases of the junction left unmatched. The CDR3 loop reads CASTRRTGGRETQYF. The CDR3 DNA is TGTGCCAGCACTCGTAGGACAGGGGGAAGAGAGACCCAGTACTTC.

In the case of this clone: One end of the junction varies from germline; a read error may be responsible. This chain connects TRBV7-7 to TRBJ2-5, with 12 bases that match TRBD2. The germline CDR1 and CDR2 sequences are SSHAT and FNYEAQ (reference sequence). The CDR3 runs to 17 residues. The CDR3 DNA reads as TGTGCTAGCAGCCCATTCCCTAGCGGGAGGGCTAAGGAGACCCAGTACTTC. It is translated as CASSPFPSGRAKETQYF.

The chain recombines TRBV19 with TRBJ2-5; 7 nucleotides line up with TRBD2. Germline CDR1 is LNHDA and CDR2 is SQIVND (reference sequence). Losses at the gene ends were 2 bases for V and 3 bases for J; bases not matched to a gene: 6. This CDR3 has 15 residues. CDR3 in DNA: TGTGCCAGTAGTATATGGGGGAGCGGGGAAGAGACCCAGTACTTC. Amino acids: CASSIWGSGEETQYF.

The chain recombines TRBV5-4 with TRBJ2-1; 10 nucleotides match TRBD2. The CDR3 runs 18 residues. Germline trimming cut 4 bases from V and 6 bases from J; bases unmatched to any gene: 16. CDR1 and CDR2 (germline): SGHNT, YYREEE (reference sequence). The CDR3 coding sequence is TGTGCCAGCAGCATGGGGGGCAGCGGGAGGGCCGGGGTCAATGAGCAGTTCTTC. It translates to CASSMGGSGRAGVNEQFF.

The CDR3 DNA reads TGTGCCAGTAGTATCTGGGTAGCGGGCGAGCAGTACTTC. This sequence encodes CASSIWVAGEQYF. The V gene is TRBV19, the J gene TRBJ2-7, with 7 bases identical to TRBD2. Looked up from germline, CDR1 is LNHDA and CDR2 is SQIVND (reference sequence). The V segment lost 3 bases and the J segment 6 bases; nucleotides outside the gene matches: 5. This CDR3 comprises 13 residues.

The rearrangement links TRBV7-9 to TRBJ1-1, with TRBD1 as a possible D gene (5 bases). CDR3 length: 14 residues. The germline V gene encodes CDR1 SEHNR and CDR2 FQNEAQ (reference sequence). Trimming left V 3 bases short and J 3 bases short, with 11 bases between. CDR3 region: CASSFREGYTEAFF. The CDR3 nucleotides are TGTGCCAGCAGCTTCAGGGAGGGCTACACTGAAGCTTTCTTT.

The chain employs TRBV6-1 and TRBJ2-6, with 7 bases identical to TRBD1. The J segment lost 2 bases and the V segment lost 6 bases, leaving 4 bases of the junction unmatched. The CDR3 loop spans 15 amino acids. Germline V gives CDR1 MNHNS, CDR2 SASEGT. DNA of the CDR3: TGTGCCAGCAGGGGACAGAAGACTGGGGCCAACGTCCTGACTTTC. Translated: CASRGQKTGANVLTF.

The CDR3 nucleotides read TGCGCCAGCAGCCTAGGGGCCACACGGTACGAGCAGTACTTC. Translated, it gives CASSLGATRYEQYF. V usage is TRBV5-1 and J usage is TRBJ2-7; tentative D call: TRBD1 (5 bases). Trimming pared 4 bases from V and 4 bases from J, leaving 15 bases between. This CDR3 is 14 amino acids long. CDR1 and CDR2 from the germline V gene are SGHRS and YFSETQ.

CDR3 DNA sequence: TGTGCCAGCAGTGAAACAGGCAGGTCCCGATCTTTCTTT. Protein product: CASSETGRSRSFF. This chain links TRBV6-1 with TRBJ1-1, with D perhaps matching TRBD1 (5 bases). From germline, CDR1 is MNHNS and CDR2 SASEGT. The CDR3 totals 13 residues. The V end was cut by 2 bases, the J end by 12 bases, with 16 bases between.

The chain carries TRBV29-1 and TRBJ1-2, with TRBD1 identical over 8 bases. Germline V gives CDR1 SQVTM, CDR2 ANQGSEA. V dropped 8 bases and J dropped 6; count of bases not matched to a gene: 8. There are 12 residues in the CDR3. This chain's CDR3 is CSSSATGDGYTF. The CDR3 nucleotides are TGCAGCTCGAGCGCGACAGGGGATGGCTACACCTTC.

V gene TRBV6-6 combines with J gene TRBJ1-1; D is possibly TRBD1 (5 bases). CDR3 length: 13 residues. The germline CDR1 and CDR2 sequences are MNHNY and SVGAGI (reference sequence). V was clipped by 2 bases and J by 6 bases, with 10 bases between them. This CDR3 reads CASSYGRGAEAFF. In DNA form, the CDR3 reads TGTGCCAGCAGTTACGGGAGGGGTGCTGAAGCTTTCTTT.

The chain has TRBV28 and TRBJ2-7, with a possible D match to TRBD2 (6 bases). V lost 5 bases, J lost 2 bases, and 22 bases lay in between. The CDR3 contains 17 residues. Per germline, CDR1 MDHEN and CDR2 SYDVKM. CDR3 nucleotides: TGTGCCAGCAGTCCCGCCGGCGGGGCCCGAGGTGCCTACGAGCAGTACTTC. Encoded protein: CASSPAGGARGAYEQYF.

This CDR3 is CASSFNPGTSGDSYEQYF. Here the CDR3 DNA reads TGCGCCAGCAGCTTTAATCCCGGGACTAGCGGGGACTCCTACGAGCAGTACTTC. The chain is built from TRBV5-1 and TRBJ2-7; 13 bases are a match to TRBD2. This CDR3 is built from 18 residues. The germline CDR1 and CDR2 sequences are SGHRS and YFSETQ. The junction had 8 bases not matched to a gene; V was cut back by 2 bases and J by 0 bases.

The rearrangement joins TRBV21-1 to TRBJ1-2; TRBD1 is taken as the D call from the table, unchecked against the DNA. TRBV21-1 is shown as a pseudogene. The length of the CDR3 is 13 residues. CDR3 in amino acids: CASSKDRDYGYTF. CDR3 nucleotide sequence: TGTGCCAGCAGCAAGGACAGAGACTATGGCTACACCTTC.

The V gene is TRBV7-2, the J gene TRBJ1-1; a possible D gene is TRBD1 (5 bases). V was shortened by 5 bases and J by 6 bases, with 16 bases between the two germline ends. CDR1 and CDR2 (germline): SGHTA, FQGNSA. This CDR3 is 14 amino acids long. The CDR3 region has the DNA TGTGCCAGCAGCCGGGGGGATTCGAATGCTGAAGCTTTCTTT. Protein sequence: CASSRGDSNAEAFF.

The J gene is TRBJ2-3, the V gene TRBV5-1; D remains ambiguous. The CDR3 runs 18 residues. V lost 4 bases, J lost 4 bases, and 25 bases lay in between. CDR1 is SGHRS and CDR2 is YFSETQ in the germline V gene. In DNA, the CDR3 is TGCGCCAGCAGCCTCTTGGGTCCGCTGGCAAATCAGGCAGATACGCAGTATTTT. Protein sequence: CASSLLGPLANQADTQYF.

The chain links TRBV5-8 to TRBJ2-1; 9 positions match TRBD2. In germline, CDR1 is SGHTS, CDR2 YDEGEE. The CDR3 runs to 16 residues. J gave up 1 base and V 3 bases, and 5 bases lay outside the gene matches. This chain's CDR3 is CASSYGTSRSYNEQFF. CDR3 in DNA: TGTGCCAGCAGCTACGGGACTAGCAGATCCTACAATGAGCAGTTCTTC.

The chain joins TRBV7-9 to TRBJ1-5; D is unresolved. CDR1 is SEHNR, CDR2 FQNEAQ, per germline (reference sequence). The CDR3 sequence is 14 residues long. Trimming took 6 bases from V and 3 from J, leaving 12 bases between them. In DNA, the CDR3 is TGTGCCAGCAGTTCAACAGATACCAATCAGCCCCAGCATTTT. Amino acids: CASSSTDTNQPQHF.

The J gene is TRBJ1-1, the V gene TRBV7-9; D is undetermined. CDR1 is SEHNR and CDR2 is FQNEAQ in the germline V gene (reference sequence). This CDR3 has 15 amino acids. Trimming took off 3 bases at V and 4 bases at J, with 15 bases between the two ends. Here the CDR3 DNA reads TGTGCCAGCAGCTTCCTACGTTTGGGGAGCACTGAAGCTTTCTTT. This sequence encodes CASSFLRLGSTEAFF.

The chain carries TRBV5-1 and TRBJ2-7; the match to TRBD1 covers 7 bases. Germline V gene data show CDR1 as SGHRS and CDR2 as YFSETQ. Trimming cost V 0 bases and J 3 bases; bases outside gene matches: 3. The CDR3 sequence is 14 residues long. This chain's CDR3 is CASSLEQGDYEQYF. The CDR3 DNA is TGCGCCAGCAGCTTGGAGCAGGGGGACTACGAGCAGTACTTC.